One sample yielded the 5 T cell receptor beta chains listed below, sequenced in a study of blood T cell repertoires in COVID-19 (dated by TCRdb to about 2020). Library prep was done by the immunoSEQ multiplex PCR assay. Sourced from immuneACCESS, this table was stored by TCRdb with only in-frame sequences that have V and J called. A share of the clones is absent; for the studies checked, an unresolved V gene accounts for under half, and the remainder has no known explanation. The sample profile shows 98,000 or so clones; 85% to 90% of them were found once. Jointly, the top ten make up roughly 15% of the sample. Sequenced sample: peripheral blood. These receptors all come from a man aged 50 or older with acute or convalescent COVID-19.

CDR3 sequence (DNA): TGCAGCGTTTTGACACCCCAGGAGACCCAGTACTTC. This translates into CSVLTPQETQYF. The chain has TRBV29-1 and TRBJ2-5; D remains unclear. The V gene's germline CDR1 is SQVTM and CDR2 ANQGSEA. This CDR3 region has 12 residues. The ends were cut back, 5 bases at V and 5 bases at J, with 12 bases in the middle.

V gene TRBV5-1 combines with J gene TRBJ2-7, with TRBD1 matching 9 bases. CDR1 and CDR2 (germline): SGHRS, YFSETQ. The CDR3 sequence is 15 residues long. Trimming at V came to 6 bases and at J to 0 bases, leaving 7 bases not matched to a gene. The CDR3, as DNA: TGCGCCAGCACTGCCGGGACAGGGCTCTCCTACGAGCAGTACTTC. It specifies CASTAGTGLSYEQYF.

This chain links TRBV3-1 (or the pseudogene TRBV3-2) with TRBJ2-5, with TRBD1 matching over 7 bases. CDR1 is LGHDT, CDR2 YNNKEL, per germline (reference sequence). With 2 bases clipped from V and 5 bases from J, the junction kept 8 bases outside the gene matches. There are 15 residues in the CDR3. The CDR3 nucleotides are TGTGCCAGCAGCCAAAGTAAGAGGGGGCAGGAGACCCAGTACTTC. Translation: CASSQSKRGQETQYF.

The CDR3 region is CASSLNSGRAPDTQYF. As DNA, the CDR3 is TGTGCCAGCAGTTTAAATAGCGGGAGGGCACCAGATACGCAGTATTTT. The chain joins TRBV28 to TRBJ2-3; 11 bases line up with TRBD2. From germline, CDR1 is MDHEN and CDR2 SYDVKM. The CDR3 is made up of 16 amino acids. V lost 2 bases and J lost 4; bases outside the gene matches: 5.

This chain joins TRBV2 and TRBJ1-2; D remains ambiguous. V was cut by 8 bases and J by 3 bases, with 10 bases left in between. The CDR3 extends over 12 amino acids. From germline, CDR1 is SNHLY and CDR2 FYNNEI. The CDR3 loop reads CASGVLDYGYTF. The DNA of the CDR3 is TGTGCCAGCGGAGTTTTGGACTATGGCTACACCTTC.